This TCR beta chain was observed in a study of blood T cell repertoires in COVID-19. The length of the CDR3 is 13 residues. The ends were cut back, 7 bases at V and 6 bases at J, with 12 bases in the middle. The germline gives CDR1 SEHNR, CDR2 FQNEAQ (reference sequence). Symptom resolution, clearance, or two negative PCRs marked the recovered donors of Cohort 3. The repertoire was sequenced with immunoSEQ multiplex PCR; TCRdb's copy has only in-frame clones and lacks some. The sample includes hundreds of thousands of clones, roughly 87% of them seen just once. The specimen was PBMCs or T cells enriched from blood (not recorded which). This clonotype was obtained from a woman aged 25 to 39 who had recovered from COVID-19. The chain links TRBV7-9 to TRBJ2-2; D ambiguous. CDR3 region: CASNRGLAGELFF. For the CDR3, the DNA is TGTGCCAGCAATCGAGGTCTGGCCGGGGAGCTGTTTTTT.